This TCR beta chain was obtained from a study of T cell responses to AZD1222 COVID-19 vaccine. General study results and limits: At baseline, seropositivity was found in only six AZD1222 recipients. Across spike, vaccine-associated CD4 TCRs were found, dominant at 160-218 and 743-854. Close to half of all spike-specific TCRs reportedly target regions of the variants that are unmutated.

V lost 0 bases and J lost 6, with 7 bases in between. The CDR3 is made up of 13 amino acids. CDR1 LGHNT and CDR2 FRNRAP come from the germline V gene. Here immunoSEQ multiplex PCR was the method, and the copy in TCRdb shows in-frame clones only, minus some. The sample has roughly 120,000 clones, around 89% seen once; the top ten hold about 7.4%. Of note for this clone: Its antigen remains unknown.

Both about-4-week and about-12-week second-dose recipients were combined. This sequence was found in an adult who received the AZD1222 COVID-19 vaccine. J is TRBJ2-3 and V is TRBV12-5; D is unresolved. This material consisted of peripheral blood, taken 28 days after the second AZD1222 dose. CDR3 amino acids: CASGLVPQDTQYF. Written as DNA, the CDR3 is TGTGCTAGTGGTTTGGTACCACAGGATACGCAGTATTTT. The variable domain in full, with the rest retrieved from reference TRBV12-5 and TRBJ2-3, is DARVTQTPRHKVTEMGQEVTMRCQPILGHNTVFWYRQTMMQGLELLAYFRNRAPLDDSGMPKDRFSAEMPDATLATLKIQPSEPRDSAVYFCASGLVPQDTQYFGPGTRLTVL.